These 15 T cell receptor beta chains share one sample of origin, sequenced in a study of blood T cells in healthy people across ages (dated by TCRdb to about 2015). The method was 5' RACE. Sequencing took place on an Illumina HiSeq 2500. A second roughly 6 to 12 cycle PCR used a sample-barcoded 5' primer and a J-beta primer mix. Starting from the raw public reads, TCRdb applied fastp trimming at Q25, assembled clones with MiXCR and retained in-frame beta chains. One record per CDR3 amino acid sequence lists the most common genes and DNA. The sample table holds hundreds of thousands of distinct CDR3 sequences, of which around 50% were seen once. The ten largest clones capture about 26% of the sample. Sequencing input: blood. These receptors came from a man aged 40-50 years in good health.

The chain links TRBV28 to TRBJ2-7, with D possibly TRBD2 on 6 matching bases. V was pared by 6 bases and J by 3 bases, with 18 bases between. The CDR3 sequence is 15 residues long. Per germline, CDR1 MDHEN and CDR2 SYDVKM. The CDR3 nucleotides are TGTGCCAGCAGCCTCACTTCGGGGAGGAACTACGAGCAGTACTTC. Translating gives CASSLTSGRNYEQYF.

This clonotype was detected a few times. This chain connects TRBV2 to TRBJ2-5; perhaps TRBD1 as D (5 bases). This CDR3 is 15 amino acids long. Germline V gives CDR1 SNHLY, CDR2 FYNNEI. V shed 2 bases and J shed 3 bases, with 13 bases lying between them. CDR3 sequence: CASSEPFAGKETQYF. CDR3 in DNA: TGTGCCAGCAGTGAACCCTTTGCAGGGAAAGAGACCCAGTACTTC.

This clonotype was seen more than once but under ten times. The J gene is TRBJ1-2, the V gene TRBV29-1, with TRBD1 identical over 11 bases. CDR3 size: 12 residues. V was pared by 8 bases and J by 5 bases, with 4 bases of the junction left unmatched. Germline V CDR1 and CDR2: SQVTM, ANQGSEA. The CDR3 nucleotides read TGCAGCTTTGGACAGGGGGCTTATGGCTACACCTTC. Protein sequence: CSFGQGAYGYTF. The variable domain in full, completed from reference TRBV29-1 and TRBJ1-2, reads SAVISQKPSRDICQRGTSLTIQCQVDSQVTMMFWYRQQPGQSLTLIATANQGSEATYESGFVIDKFPISRPNLTFSTLTVSNMSPEDSSIYLCSFGQGAYGYTFGSGTRLTVV.

The chain is built from TRBV12-3 or TRBV12-4 and TRBJ1-2; D remains ambiguous. The CDR3 contains 14 residues. The germline V and J ends were trimmed by 1 base and 3 bases, with 9 bases remaining between them. CDR3 loop: CASSLGDFDYGYTF. The CDR3 DNA reads TGTGCCAGCAGTTTAGGGGATTTCGACTATGGCTACACCTTC.

The chain employs TRBV27 and TRBJ1-1; maybe TRBD1 (5 bases). The germline gives CDR1 MNHEY, CDR2 SMNVEV (reference sequence). This CDR3 is 13 amino acids long. V was clipped by 8 bases and J by 1 base, with 11 bases between them. CDR3 in DNA: TGTGCCAGCTCTGGGGCAAAGAACACTGAAGCTTTCTTT. Encoded protein: CASSGAKNTEAFF.

The chain employs TRBV12-3 or TRBV12-4 and TRBJ1-2; the D is unclear. V shed 6 bases and J shed 8 bases, with 10 bases lying between them. There are 11 residues in the CDR3. CDR3 coding DNA: TGTGCCAGCAGGGAATTGGAAGGCTACACCTTC. Amino acids: CASRELEGYTF.

This clonotype has ten or more counts. The V and J genes are TRBV6-2 or TRBV6-3 and TRBJ2-7; 9 bases fit TRBD2. Trimming cost V 1 base and J 2 bases; bases outside gene matches: 3. CDR3 length: 15 residues. CDR1 and CDR2 (germline): MNHEY, SVGEGT. The DNA for the CDR3 is TGTGCCAGCAGTTACTTCCAGCGGGAGGCCTACGAGCAGTACTTC. Protein product: CASSYFQREAYEQYF.

The chain joins TRBV4-2 to TRBJ2-3, with D tentatively TRBD1 (6 bases). Germline V gene lookup returns CDR1 LGHNA and CDR2 YNFKEQ. This CDR3 spans 14 amino acids. Trimming cost V 3 bases and J 5 bases, with 12 bases left between them. For the CDR3, the DNA is TGTGCCAGCAGCCACGGGGACACCCAAGATACGCAGTATTTT. It yields the protein CASSHGDTQDTQYF.

The table lists this clonotype with a few counts. The V call is TRBV4-2, the J call TRBJ2-5, with TRBD2 identical over 13 bases. J gave up 2 bases and V 3 bases, and 3 bases lay outside the gene matches. The germline V gene has CDR1 LGHNA and CDR2 YNFKEQ. The CDR3 is 16 residues long. Here the CDR3 DNA reads TGTGCCAGCAGCCAGGGGACTAGCGGGAAACAAGAGACCCAGTACTTC. Translation: CASSQGTSGKQETQYF.

This chain links TRBV11-3 with TRBJ2-3; D not resolved. CDR3 size: 14 residues. Germline V gives CDR1 SGHNT, CDR2 YENEEA. V was cut by 4 bases and J by 6 bases, with 14 bases left in between. Written as DNA, the CDR3 is TGTGCCAGCAGCTGTACCTCTGGCCGCGATACGCAGTATTTT. Protein product: CASSCTSGRDTQYF.

There are a few counts of this clonotype. The chain is built from TRBV7-3 and TRBJ1-1, with 9 bases that match TRBD1. CDR3 length equals 14 residues. V trimming: 1 base; J trimming: 4 bases; junction bases outside the gene matches: 1. Germline loops: CDR1 SGHTA, CDR2 FQGTGA. In DNA form, the CDR3 reads TGTGCCAGCAGCTTAAGGGACAGGGTCACTGAAGCTTTCTTT. Amino acid sequence: CASSLRDRVTEAFF.

CDR3 nucleotides: TGTGCCAGCAGCCAAATCTCAGGGAATAATTCACCCCTCCACTTT. This codes for CASSQISGNNSPLHF. The chain links TRBV4-2 to TRBJ1-6; D may be TRBD1 (5 bases). This CDR3 is built from 15 residues. The germline V gene has CDR1 LGHNA and CDR2 YNFKEQ. The V end was cut by 2 bases, the J end by 5 bases, with 10 bases between.

V gene TRBV12-3 or TRBV12-4 combines with J gene TRBJ1-2; TRBD1 is a possible D gene (5 bases). V was pared by 6 bases and J by 0 bases, with 14 bases between. This CDR3 region has 15 residues. The CDR3 DNA reads as TGTGCCAGCAGATTACAGGCGATCACTAACTATGGCTACACCTTC. Translation: CASRLQAITNYGYTF.

This clonotype was observed a few times. V gene TRBV20-1 combines with J gene TRBJ2-5; 9 nucleotides align to TRBD1. This CDR3 has 15 residues. CDR1 is DFQATT, CDR2 SNEGSKA, per germline (reference sequence). V shed 8 bases, J shed 7 bases, and the junction held 17 bases outside the gene matches. The CDR3 nucleotides are TGCAGTACGAAACGCCGGGACAGGGACCTCGGGACCCAGTACTTC. Translating gives CSTKRRDRDLGTQYF.

This chain links TRBV7-2 with TRBJ1-4; the D is unclear. Germline values: CDR1 SGHTA, CDR2 FQGNSA. Trimming pared 3 bases from V and 6 bases from J, leaving 17 bases between. The length of the CDR3 is 16 residues. DNA of the CDR3: TGTGCCAGCAGCTTCGCGATGGGCCTAGGGTATGAAAAACTGTTTTTT. Translating it yields CASSFAMGLGYEKLFF.